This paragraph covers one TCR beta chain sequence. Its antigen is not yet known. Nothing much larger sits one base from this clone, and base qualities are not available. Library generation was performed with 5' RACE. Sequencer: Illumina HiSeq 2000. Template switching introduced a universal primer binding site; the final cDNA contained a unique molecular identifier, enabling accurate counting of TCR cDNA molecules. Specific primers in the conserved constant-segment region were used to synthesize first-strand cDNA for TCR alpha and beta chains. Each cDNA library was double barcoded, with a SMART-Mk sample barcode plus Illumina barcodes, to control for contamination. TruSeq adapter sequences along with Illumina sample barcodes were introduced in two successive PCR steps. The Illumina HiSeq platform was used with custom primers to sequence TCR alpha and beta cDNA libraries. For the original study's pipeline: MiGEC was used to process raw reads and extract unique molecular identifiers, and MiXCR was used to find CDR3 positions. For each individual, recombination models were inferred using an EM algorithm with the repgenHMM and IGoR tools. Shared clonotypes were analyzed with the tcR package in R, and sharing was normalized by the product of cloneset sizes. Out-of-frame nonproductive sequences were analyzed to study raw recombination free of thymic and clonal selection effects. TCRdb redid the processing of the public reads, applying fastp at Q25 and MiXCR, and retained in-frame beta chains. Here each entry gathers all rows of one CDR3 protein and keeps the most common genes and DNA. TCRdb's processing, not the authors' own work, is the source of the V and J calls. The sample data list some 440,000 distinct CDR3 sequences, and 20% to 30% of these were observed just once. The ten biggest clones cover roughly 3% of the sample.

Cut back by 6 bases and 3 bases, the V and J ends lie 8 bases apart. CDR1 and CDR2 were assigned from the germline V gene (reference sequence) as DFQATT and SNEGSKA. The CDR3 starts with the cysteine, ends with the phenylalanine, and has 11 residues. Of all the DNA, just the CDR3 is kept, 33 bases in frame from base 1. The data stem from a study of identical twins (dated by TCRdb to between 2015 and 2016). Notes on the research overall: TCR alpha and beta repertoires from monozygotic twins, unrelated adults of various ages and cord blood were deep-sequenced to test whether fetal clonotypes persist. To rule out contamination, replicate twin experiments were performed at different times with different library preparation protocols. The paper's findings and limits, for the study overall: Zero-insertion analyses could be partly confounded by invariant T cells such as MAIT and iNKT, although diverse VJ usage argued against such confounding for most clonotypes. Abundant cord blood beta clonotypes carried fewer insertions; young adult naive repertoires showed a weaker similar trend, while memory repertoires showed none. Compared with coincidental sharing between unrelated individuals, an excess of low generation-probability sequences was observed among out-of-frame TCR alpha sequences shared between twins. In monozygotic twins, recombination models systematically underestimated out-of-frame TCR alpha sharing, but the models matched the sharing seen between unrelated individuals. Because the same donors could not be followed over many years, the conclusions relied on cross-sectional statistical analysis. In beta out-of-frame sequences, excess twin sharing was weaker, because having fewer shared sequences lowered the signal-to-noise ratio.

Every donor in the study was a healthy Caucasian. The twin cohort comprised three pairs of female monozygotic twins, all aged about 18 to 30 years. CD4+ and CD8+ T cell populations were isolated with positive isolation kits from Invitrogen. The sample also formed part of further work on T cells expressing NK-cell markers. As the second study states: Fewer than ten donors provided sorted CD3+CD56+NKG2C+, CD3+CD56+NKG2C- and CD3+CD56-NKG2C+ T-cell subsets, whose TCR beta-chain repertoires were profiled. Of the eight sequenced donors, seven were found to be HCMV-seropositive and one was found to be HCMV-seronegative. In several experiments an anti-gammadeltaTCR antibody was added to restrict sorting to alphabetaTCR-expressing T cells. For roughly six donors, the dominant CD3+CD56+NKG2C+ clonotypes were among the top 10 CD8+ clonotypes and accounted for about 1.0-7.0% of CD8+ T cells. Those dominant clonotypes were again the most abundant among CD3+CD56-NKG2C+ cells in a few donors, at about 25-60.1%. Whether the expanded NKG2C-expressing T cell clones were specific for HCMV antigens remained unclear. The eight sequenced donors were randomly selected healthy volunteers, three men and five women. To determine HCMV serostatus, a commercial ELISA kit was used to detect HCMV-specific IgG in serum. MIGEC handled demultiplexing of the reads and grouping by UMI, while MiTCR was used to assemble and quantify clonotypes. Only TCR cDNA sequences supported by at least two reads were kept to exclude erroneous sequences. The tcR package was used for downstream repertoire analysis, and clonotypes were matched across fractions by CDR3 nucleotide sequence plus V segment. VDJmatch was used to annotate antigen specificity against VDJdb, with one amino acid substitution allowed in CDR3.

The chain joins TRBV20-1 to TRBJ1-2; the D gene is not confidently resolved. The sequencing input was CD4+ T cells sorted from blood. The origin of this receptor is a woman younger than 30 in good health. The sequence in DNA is TGCAGTGCACCAACGGACTATGGCTACACCTTC. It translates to CSAPTDYGYTF.